This TCR beta chain was recovered during a study of cytomegalovirus exposure and HLA in healthy donors. The PCR had 60 Vbeta and 13 Jbeta primers. TCRdb's table, derived via immunoSEQ multiplex PCR, lists solely in-frame clones and lacks some. This table has 180,000 or so clones, under 90% appearing once. V lost 1 base and J 11 bases, leaving 18 bases between the germline ends. The CDR3 consists of 15 residues. Germline V CDR1 and CDR2: LGHNA, YSLEER. The sample was PBMCs. The clonotype was recovered from a boy younger than 10 in good health and CMV-seronegative. J is TRBJ2-1 and V is TRBV4-3; D perhaps matches TRBD1 (5 bases). CDR3 sequence: CASSQGTSNRYKQFF. Here the CDR3 DNA reads TGCGCCAGCAGCCAAGGGACCTCGAACAGGTACAAGCAGTTCTTC.